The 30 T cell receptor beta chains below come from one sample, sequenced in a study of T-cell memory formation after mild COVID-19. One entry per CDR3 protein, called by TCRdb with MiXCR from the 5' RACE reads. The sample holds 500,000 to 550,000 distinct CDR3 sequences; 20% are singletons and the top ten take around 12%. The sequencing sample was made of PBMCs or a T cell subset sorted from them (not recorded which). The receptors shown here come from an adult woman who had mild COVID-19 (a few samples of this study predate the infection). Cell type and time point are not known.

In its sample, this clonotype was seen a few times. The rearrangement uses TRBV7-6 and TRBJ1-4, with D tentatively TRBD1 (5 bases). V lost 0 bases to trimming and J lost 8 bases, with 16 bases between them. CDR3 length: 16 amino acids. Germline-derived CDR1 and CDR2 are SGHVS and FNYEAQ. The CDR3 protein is CASSLAFKGLNEKLFF. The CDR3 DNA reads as TGTGCCAGCAGCTTAGCCTTCAAGGGGTTGAACGAAAAACTGTTTTTT.

In DNA, the CDR3 is TGCAGCGTTGAAGACGGACTAGCGGGAACCACCGGGGAGCTGTTTTTT. It is translated as CSVEDGLAGTTGELFF. V and J are TRBV29-1 and TRBJ2-2; TRBD2 agrees at 12 bases. Trimming at V came to 0 bases and at J to 4 bases, leaving 3 bases not matched to a gene. Germline V gene data show CDR1 as SQVTM and CDR2 as ANQGSEA. This CDR3 comprises 16 residues.

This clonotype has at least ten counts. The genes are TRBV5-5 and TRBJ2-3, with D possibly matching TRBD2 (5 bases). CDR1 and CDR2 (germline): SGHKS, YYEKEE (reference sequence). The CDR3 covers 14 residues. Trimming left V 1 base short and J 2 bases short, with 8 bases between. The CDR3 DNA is TGTGCCAGCAGCTTGACGAGGGTCACAGATACGCAGTATTTT. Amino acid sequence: CASSLTRVTDTQYF.

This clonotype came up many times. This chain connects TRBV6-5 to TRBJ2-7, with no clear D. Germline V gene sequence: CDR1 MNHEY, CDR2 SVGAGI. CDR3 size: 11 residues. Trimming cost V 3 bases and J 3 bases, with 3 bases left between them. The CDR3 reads CASSYLYEQYF. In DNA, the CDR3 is TGTGCCAGCAGTTATCTCTACGAGCAGTACTTC.

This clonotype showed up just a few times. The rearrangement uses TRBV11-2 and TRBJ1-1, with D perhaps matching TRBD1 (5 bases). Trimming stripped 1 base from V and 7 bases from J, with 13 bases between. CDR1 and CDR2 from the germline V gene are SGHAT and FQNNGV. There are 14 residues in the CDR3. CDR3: CASSLAAGGVEAFF. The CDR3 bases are TGTGCCAGCAGCTTAGCGGCGGGAGGGGTTGAAGCTTTCTTT.

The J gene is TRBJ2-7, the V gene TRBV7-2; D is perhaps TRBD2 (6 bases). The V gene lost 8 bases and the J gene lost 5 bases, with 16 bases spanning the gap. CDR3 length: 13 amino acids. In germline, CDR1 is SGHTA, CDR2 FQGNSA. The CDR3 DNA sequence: TGTGCCAGCCGGACGGCGGGGCGCGACGAGCAGTACTTC. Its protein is CASRTAGRDEQYF.

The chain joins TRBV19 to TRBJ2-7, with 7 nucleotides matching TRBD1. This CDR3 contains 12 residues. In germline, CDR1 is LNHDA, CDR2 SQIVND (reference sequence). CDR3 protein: CEGDREQYEQYF. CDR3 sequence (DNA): TGTGAGGGTGACAGGGAGCAGTACGAGCAGTACTTC.

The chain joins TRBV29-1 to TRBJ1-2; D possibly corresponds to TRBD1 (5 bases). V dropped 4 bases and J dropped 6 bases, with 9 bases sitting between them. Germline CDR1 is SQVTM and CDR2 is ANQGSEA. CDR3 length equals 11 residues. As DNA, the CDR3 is TGCAGCGTTGTGGGGACTCATGGCTACACCTTC. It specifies CSVVGTHGYTF. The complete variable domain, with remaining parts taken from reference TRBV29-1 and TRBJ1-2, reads SAVISQKPSRDICQRGTSLTIQCQVDSQVTMMFWYRQQPGQSLTLIATANQGSEATYESGFVIDKFPISRPNLTFSTLTVSNMSPEDSSIYLCSVVGTHGYTFGSGTRLTVV.

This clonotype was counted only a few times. CDR3 sequence: CASSLAGTGKYEQYF. The CDR3 region has the DNA TGTGCCAGCAGCTTGGCCGGGACAGGGAAATACGAGCAGTACTTC. J is TRBJ2-7 and V is TRBV7-9; 9 nucleotides line up with TRBD1. The germline CDR1 and CDR2 sequences are SEHNR and FQNEAQ (reference sequence). The CDR3 totals 15 residues. The ends lost 3 bases at V and 4 bases at J; junction bases unmatched: 7. Supplemented by reference TRBV7-9 and TRBJ2-7, the full variable domain reads DTGVSQNPRHKITKRGQNVTFRCDPISEHNRLYWYRQTLGQGPEFLTYFQNEAQLEKSRLLSDRFSAERPKGSFSTLEIQRTEQGDSAMYLCASSLAGTGKYEQYFGPGTRLTVT.

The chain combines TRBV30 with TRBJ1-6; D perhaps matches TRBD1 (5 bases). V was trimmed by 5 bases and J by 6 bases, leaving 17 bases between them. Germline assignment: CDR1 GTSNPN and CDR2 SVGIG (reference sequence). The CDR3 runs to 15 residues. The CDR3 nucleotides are TGTGCCTGGTCTACGGAGGGCCAGGGTAATTCACCCCTCCACTTT. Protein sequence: CAWSTEGQGNSPLHF.

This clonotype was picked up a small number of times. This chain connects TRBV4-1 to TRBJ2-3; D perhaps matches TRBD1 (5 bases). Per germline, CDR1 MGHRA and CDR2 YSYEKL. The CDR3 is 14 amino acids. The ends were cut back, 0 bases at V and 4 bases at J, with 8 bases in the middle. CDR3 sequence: CASSQEGRADTQYF. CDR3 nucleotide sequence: TGCGCCAGCAGCCAAGAAGGCAGGGCAGATACGCAGTATTTT.

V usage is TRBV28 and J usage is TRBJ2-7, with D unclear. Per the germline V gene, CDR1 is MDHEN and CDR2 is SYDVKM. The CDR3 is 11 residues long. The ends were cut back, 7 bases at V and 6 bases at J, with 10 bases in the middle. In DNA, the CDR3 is TGTGCCAGCACCGCCCCCCTCGAGCAGTACTTC. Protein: CASTAPLEQYF. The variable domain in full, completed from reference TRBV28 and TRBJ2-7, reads DVKVTQSSRYLVKRTGEKVFLECVQDMDHENMFWYRQDPGLGLRLIYFSYDVKMKEKGDIPEGYSVSREKKERFSLILESASTNQTSMYLCASTAPLEQYFGPGTRLTVT.

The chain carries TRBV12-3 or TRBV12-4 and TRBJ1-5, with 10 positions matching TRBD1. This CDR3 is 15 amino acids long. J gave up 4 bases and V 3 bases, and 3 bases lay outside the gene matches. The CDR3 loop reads CASSLDRGYNQPQHF. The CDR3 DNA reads TGTGCCAGCAGTTTGGACAGGGGGTATAATCAGCCCCAGCATTTT.

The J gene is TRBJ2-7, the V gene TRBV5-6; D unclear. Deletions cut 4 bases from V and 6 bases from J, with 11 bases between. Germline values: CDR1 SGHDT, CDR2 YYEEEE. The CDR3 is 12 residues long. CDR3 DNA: TGTGCCAGCAGCCCCCATCCTGGCGAGCAGTACTTC. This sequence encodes CASSPHPGEQYF.

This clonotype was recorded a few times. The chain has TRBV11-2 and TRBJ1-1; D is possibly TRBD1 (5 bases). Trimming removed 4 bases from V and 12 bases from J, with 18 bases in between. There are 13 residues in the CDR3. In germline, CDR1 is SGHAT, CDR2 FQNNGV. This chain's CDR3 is CASSSPQDEITFF. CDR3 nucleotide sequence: TGTGCCAGCAGCTCCCCACAGGACGAGATAACTTTCTTT.

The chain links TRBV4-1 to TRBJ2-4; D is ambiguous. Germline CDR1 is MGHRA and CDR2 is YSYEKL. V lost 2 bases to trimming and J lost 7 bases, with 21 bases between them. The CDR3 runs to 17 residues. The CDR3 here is CASSQIYRGPWPNIQYF. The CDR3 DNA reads TGCGCCAGCAGCCAAATATATAGAGGACCTTGGCCCAACATTCAGTACTTC.

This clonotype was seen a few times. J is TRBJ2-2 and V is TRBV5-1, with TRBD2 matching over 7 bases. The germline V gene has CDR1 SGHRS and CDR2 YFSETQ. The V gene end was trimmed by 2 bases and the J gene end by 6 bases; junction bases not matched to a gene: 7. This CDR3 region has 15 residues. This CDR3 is CASSFAGEMSGELFF. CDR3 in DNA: TGCGCCAGCAGCTTTGCGGGAGAAATGTCCGGGGAGCTGTTTTTT.

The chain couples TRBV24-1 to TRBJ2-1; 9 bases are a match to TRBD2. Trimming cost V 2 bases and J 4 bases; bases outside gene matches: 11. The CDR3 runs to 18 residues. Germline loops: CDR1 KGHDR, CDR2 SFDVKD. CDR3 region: CATSDSRPAGGGYNEQFF. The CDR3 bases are TGTGCCACCAGTGATTCTCGACCGGCGGGAGGGGGTTACAATGAGCAGTTCTTC.

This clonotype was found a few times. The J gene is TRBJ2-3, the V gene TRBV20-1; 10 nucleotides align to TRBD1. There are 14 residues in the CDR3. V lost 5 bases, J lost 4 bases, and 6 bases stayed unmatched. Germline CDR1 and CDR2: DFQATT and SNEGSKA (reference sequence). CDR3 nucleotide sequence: TGCAGTGCTCTTAGACAGGGGGCCGCAGATACGCAGTATTTT. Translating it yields CSALRQGAADTQYF.

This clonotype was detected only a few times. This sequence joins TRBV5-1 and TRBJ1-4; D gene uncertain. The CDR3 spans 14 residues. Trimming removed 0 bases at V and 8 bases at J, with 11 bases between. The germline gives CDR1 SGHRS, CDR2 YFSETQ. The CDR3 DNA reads TGCGCCAGCAGCTTGGCGGGAGGAAGAGAAAAACTGTTTTTT. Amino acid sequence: CASSLAGGREKLFF.

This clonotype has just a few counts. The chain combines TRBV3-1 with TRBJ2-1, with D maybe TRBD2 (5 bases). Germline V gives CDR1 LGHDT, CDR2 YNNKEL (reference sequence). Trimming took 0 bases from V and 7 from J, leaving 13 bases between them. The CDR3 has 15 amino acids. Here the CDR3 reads CASSQEFRRGNEQFF. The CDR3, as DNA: TGTGCCAGCAGCCAAGAATTCCGTCGGGGAAATGAGCAGTTCTTC.

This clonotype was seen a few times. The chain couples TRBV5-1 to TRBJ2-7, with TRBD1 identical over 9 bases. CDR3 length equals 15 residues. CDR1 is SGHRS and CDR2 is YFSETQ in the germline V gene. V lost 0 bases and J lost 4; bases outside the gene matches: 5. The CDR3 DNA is TGCGCCAGCAGCTTGGGGACAGGGGTAGGATACGAGCAGTACTTC. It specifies CASSLGTGVGYEQYF. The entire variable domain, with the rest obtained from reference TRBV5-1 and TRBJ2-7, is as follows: KAGVTQTPRYLIKTRGQQVTLSCSPISGHRSVSWYQQTPGQGLQFLFEYFSETQRNKGNFPGRFSGRQFSNSRSEMNVSTLELGDSALYLCASSLGTGVGYEQYFGPGTRLTVT.

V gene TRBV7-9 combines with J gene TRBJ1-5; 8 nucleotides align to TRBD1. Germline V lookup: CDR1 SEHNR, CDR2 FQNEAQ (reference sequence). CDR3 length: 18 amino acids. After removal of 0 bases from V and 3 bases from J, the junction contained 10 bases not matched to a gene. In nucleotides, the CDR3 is TGTGCCAGCAGCTTAGCGCAGCACGGACAGGGAAACAATCAGCCCCAGCATTTT. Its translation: CASSLAQHGQGNNQPQHF.

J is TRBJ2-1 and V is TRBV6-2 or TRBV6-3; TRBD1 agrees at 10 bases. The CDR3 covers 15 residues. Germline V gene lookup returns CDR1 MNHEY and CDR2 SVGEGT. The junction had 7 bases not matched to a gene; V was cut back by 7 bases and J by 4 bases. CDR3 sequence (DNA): TGTGCCAGCACCCGGGGGGGACAGGGGTACAATGAGCAGTTCTTC. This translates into CASTRGGQGYNEQFF.

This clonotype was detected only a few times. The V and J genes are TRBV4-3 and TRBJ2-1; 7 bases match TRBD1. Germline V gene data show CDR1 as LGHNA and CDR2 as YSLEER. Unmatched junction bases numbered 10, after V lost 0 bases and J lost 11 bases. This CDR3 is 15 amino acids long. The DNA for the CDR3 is TGCGCCAGCAGCCAAGATCCCCGACAGGGTGAAAAGCAGTTCTTC. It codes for CASSQDPRQGEKQFF.

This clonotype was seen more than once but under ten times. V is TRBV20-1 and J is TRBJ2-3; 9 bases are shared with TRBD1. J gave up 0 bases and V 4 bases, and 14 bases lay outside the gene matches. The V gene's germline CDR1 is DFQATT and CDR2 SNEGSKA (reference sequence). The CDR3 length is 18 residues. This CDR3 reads CSANDRGKLFVSTDTQYF. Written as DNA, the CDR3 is TGCAGTGCTAACGACAGGGGGAAGCTATTCGTAAGCACAGATACGCAGTATTTT.

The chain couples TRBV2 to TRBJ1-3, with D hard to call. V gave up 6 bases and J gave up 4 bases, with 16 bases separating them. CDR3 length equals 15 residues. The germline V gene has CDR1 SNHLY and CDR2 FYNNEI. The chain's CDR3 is CASSGNGLRGNTIYF. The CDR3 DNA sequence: TGTGCCAGCAGCGGAAACGGGCTCCGCGGAAACACCATATATTTT.

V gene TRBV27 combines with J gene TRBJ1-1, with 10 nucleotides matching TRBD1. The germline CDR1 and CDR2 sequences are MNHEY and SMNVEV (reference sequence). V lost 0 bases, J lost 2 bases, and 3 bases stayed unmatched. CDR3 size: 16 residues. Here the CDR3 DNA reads TGTGCCAGCAGTTTATCGGGGACAGGGGTTAACACTGAAGCTTTCTTT. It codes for CASSLSGTGVNTEAFF.

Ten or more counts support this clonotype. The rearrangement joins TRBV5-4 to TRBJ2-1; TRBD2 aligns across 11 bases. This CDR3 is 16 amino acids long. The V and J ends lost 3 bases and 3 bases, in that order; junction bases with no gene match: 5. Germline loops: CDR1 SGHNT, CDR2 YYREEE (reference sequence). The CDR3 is CASSSLAGGSYNEQFF. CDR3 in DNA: TGTGCCAGCAGCTCCTTAGCGGGGGGGAGCTACAATGAGCAGTTCTTC.

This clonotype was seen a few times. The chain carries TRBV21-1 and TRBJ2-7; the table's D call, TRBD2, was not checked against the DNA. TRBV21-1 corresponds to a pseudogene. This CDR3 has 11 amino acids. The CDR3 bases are TGTGCCAGCATCTGCGGGCCCGAGCAGTACTTC. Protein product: CASICGPEQYF.